The 27 T cell receptor beta chains reported below all come from one sample, sequenced in a study of T cells in Graves' hyperthyroidism and ophthalmopathy. Authors of the study amplified TCR beta CDR3 regions from RNA transcripts. HTBI primers drove first-round RT-PCR of the TCR CDR3. TCRdb processed the multiplex PCR reads anew with MiXCR; each CDR3 protein has one entry. The sample holds about 570,000 distinct CDR3 sequences, approximately 44% seen once. The sequencing sample was made of peripheral blood or thyroid tissue (not recorded which). The receptors originated from an adult woman with Graves' disease, either hyperthyroidism or ophthalmopathy (not recorded which).

This clonotype was seen repeatedly, ten times or more. The chain uses TRBV20-1 and TRBJ1-2; D unclear. From germline, CDR1 is DFQATT and CDR2 SNEGSKA (reference sequence). The ends were cut back, 3 bases at V and 2 bases at J, with 10 bases in the middle. The CDR3 has 13 residues. This CDR3 reads CSASFQFNYGYTF. The CDR3 bases are TGCAGTGCTAGCTTCCAATTCAACTATGGCTACACCTTC.

This clonotype occurred many times. The chain has TRBV11-2 and TRBJ2-2; 7 bases fit TRBD2. Germline V gene sequence: CDR1 SGHAT, CDR2 FQNNGV. The CDR3 runs 14 residues. V shed 6 bases, J shed 4 bases, and the junction held 5 bases outside the gene matches. DNA of the CDR3: TGTGCCAGCAGGGGTGCGGGGGTCACCGGGGAGCTGTTTTTT. This sequence encodes CASRGAGVTGELFF.

This clonotype was seen repeatedly, ten times or more. This rearrangement joins TRBV29-1 to TRBJ2-7; TRBD1 aligns across 7 bases. The CDR3 runs 12 residues. Germline V gene lookup returns CDR1 SQVTM and CDR2 ANQGSEA. With 3 bases clipped from V and 2 bases from J, the junction kept 1 base outside the gene matches. The CDR3 sequence: CSVEDRTYEQYF. In DNA, the CDR3 is TGCAGCGTTGAGGACAGGACCTACGAGCAGTACTTC.

This clonotype was seen at least ten times. V and J are TRBV7-2 and TRBJ1-2; TRBD1 might be the D (5 bases). Deletions cut 2 bases from V and 8 bases from J, with 18 bases between. Per the germline V gene, CDR1 is SGHTA and CDR2 is FQGNSA. This CDR3 contains 15 residues. In DNA form, the CDR3 reads TGTGCCAGCAGCTTAATTGCAGGGCGCGTCCCCGGCTACACCTTC. It encodes CASSLIAGRVPGYTF.

In its sample, this clonotype was seen a few times. The chain is built from TRBV19 and TRBJ1-5; no definite D call. The CDR3 has 13 amino acids. CDR1 is LNHDA, CDR2 SQIVND, per germline (reference sequence). The V gene lost 7 bases and the J gene lost 3 bases, with 10 bases spanning the gap. CDR3 sequence: CASNPGFNQPQHF. For the CDR3, the DNA is TGTGCCAGTAATCCGGGGTTCAATCAGCCCCAGCATTTT.

The chain combines TRBV7-8 with TRBJ1-1; D is perhaps TRBD1 (6 bases). The CDR3 contains 15 residues. The V gene lost 7 bases and the J gene lost 1 base, with 16 bases spanning the gap. The germline V gene has CDR1 SGHVS and CDR2 FQNEAQ. The CDR3 protein is CASTRGGAENTEAFF. The CDR3 bases are TGTGCCAGCACCCGAGGGGGGGCGGAGAACACTGAAGCTTTCTTT.

In its sample, this clonotype was seen many times. The V call is TRBV15, the J call TRBJ1-3; weak D call: TRBD1 (5 bases). Germline-derived CDR1 and CDR2 are LNHNV and YYDKDF (reference sequence). Trimming took off 0 bases at V and 4 bases at J, with 10 bases between the two ends. The CDR3 consists of 15 residues. CDR3 DNA: TGTGCCACCAGCAGAGATCGAGGACACGGAAACACCATATATTTT. It is translated as CATSRDRGHGNTIYF.

The chain recombines TRBV2 with TRBJ1-5, with TRBD1 identical over 8 bases. CDR3 length: 16 residues. Germline CDR1 reads SNHLY; CDR2 reads FYNNEI. V dropped 11 bases and J dropped 6; count of bases not matched to a gene: 18. In DNA, the CDR3 is TGTGCCTGGAGCGACAGGGGACGGGGGGTCGGTCAGCCCCAGCATTTT. Translating it yields CAWSDRGRGVGQPQHF.

This clonotype was detected ten times or more. V gene TRBV5-6 combines with J gene TRBJ1-5, with D perhaps matching TRBD1 (5 bases). Trimming left V 4 bases short and J 3 bases short, with 11 bases between. The length of the CDR3 is 14 residues. Looked up from germline, CDR1 is SGHDT and CDR2 is YYEEEE. CDR3 bases: TGTGCCAGCAGCCGGACACTAAACAATCAGCCCCAGCATTTT. This gives the protein CASSRTLNNQPQHF.

This chain joins TRBV14 and TRBJ2-7, with TRBD1 as a possible D gene (5 bases). Trimming pared 0 bases from V and 1 base from J, leaving 7 bases between. The CDR3 is 14 residues long. CDR1 and CDR2 (germline): SGHDN, FVKESK. The CDR3 bases are TGTGCCAGCAGCCAAGATGCAGGGTCCTACGAGCAGTACTTC. Translated, it gives CASSQDAGSYEQYF.

There are a few counts of this clonotype. V usage is TRBV28 and J usage is TRBJ2-7, with a possible D match to TRBD2 (7 bases). The CDR3 runs to 12 residues. V was cut by 8 bases and J by 6 bases, with 14 bases left in between. From germline, CDR1 is MDHEN and CDR2 SYDVKM. CDR3 bases: TGTGCCAGCGGGGGGGGGCCCGGCGAGCAGTACTTC. This sequence encodes CASGGGPGEQYF. The full variable domain, with the rest looked up from reference TRBV28 and TRBJ2-7, is DVKVTQSSRYLVKRTGEKVFLECVQDMDHENMFWYRQDPGLGLRLIYFSYDVKMKEKGDIPEGYSVSREKKERFSLILESASTNQTSMYLCASGGGPGEQYFGPGTRLTVT.

This chain joins TRBV4-1 and TRBJ1-6, with D unclear. Trimming pared 0 bases from V and 8 bases from J, leaving 14 bases between. The CDR3 has 16 amino acids. CDR1 and CDR2 (germline): MGHRA, YSYEKL. The CDR3 DNA reads TGCGCCAGCAGCCAAGAGTGGGAGACCCAGCATTCACCCCTCCACTTT. Translated: CASSQEWETQHSPLHF.

This clonotype was detected a few times. This chain links TRBV10-3 with TRBJ1-1; D gene uncertain. Germline CDR1 reads ENHRY; CDR2 reads SYGVKD. CDR3 length equals 11 residues. V lost 3 bases and J lost 11, with 10 bases in between. The CDR3 nucleotides read TGTGCCATCAGTGACAGCCGGCGGGCTTTCTTT. Translated, it gives CAISDSRRAFF.

This clonotype has ten or more counts. The rearrangement joins TRBV10-2 to TRBJ2-7; the D gene is possibly TRBD2 (5 bases). The CDR3 covers 10 residues. CDR1 is WSHSY and CDR2 is SAAADI in the germline V gene. V lost 4 bases, J lost 9 bases, and 7 bases lay in between. The CDR3 DNA reads as TGCGCCAGCAGTGGTAGCGTGCAGTACTTC. Translated: CASSGSVQYF.

The chain employs TRBV20-1 and TRBJ1-1, with a tentative D call TRBD1 (5 bases). The germline V gene has CDR1 DFQATT and CDR2 SNEGSKA (reference sequence). The V and J ends lost 3 bases and 6 bases respectively, with 14 bases between them. The CDR3 spans 13 residues. The DNA of the CDR3 is TGCAGTGCTAGCGCCGATTCGGGACCTGAAGCTTTCTTT. This codes for CSASADSGPEAFF.

A note on this clonotype: It may be a read error: a sequence one base away is much more abundant. The CDR3 loop reads CASSVTGGYRPQHF. CDR3 bases: TGTGCCAGCAGTGTAACAGGGGGCTATCGGCCCCAGCATTTT. The rearrangement links TRBV6-5 to TRBJ1-5, with 9 positions matching TRBD1. This CDR3 has 14 residues. Looked up from germline, CDR1 is MNHEY and CDR2 is SVGAGI. The trim removed 5 bases at V and 9 bases at J, leaving 8 bases unmatched.

The sample holds a few counts of this clonotype. The chain recombines TRBV29-1 with TRBJ1-5; D is possibly TRBD1 (5 bases). Trimming stripped 7 bases from V and 6 bases from J, with 13 bases between. This CDR3 contains 12 residues. Germline V lookup: CDR1 SQVTM, CDR2 ANQGSEA. The CDR3, as DNA: TGCAGCGCCGGAGACAGTCTTCAGCCCCAGCATTTT. Its translation: CSAGDSLQPQHF.

This clonotype came up a few times. This may be a read error, as it is one base from a much larger clone. CDR3 coding DNA: TGCAGTGCTAGAGATGGGAAGAACACTGAAGCTTTCTTT. It translates to CSARDGKNTEAFF. The chain uses TRBV20-1 and TRBJ1-1; D is unclear. Trimming cost V 0 bases and J 1 base, with 6 bases left between them. CDR1 is DFQATT and CDR2 is SNEGSKA in the germline V gene (reference sequence). This CDR3 region has 13 residues.

This rearrangement joins TRBV7-9 to TRBJ2-5; 10 positions match TRBD2. V lost 1 base to trimming and J lost 2 bases; unmatched junction nucleotides: 4. The CDR3 consists of 16 residues. Germline V gene data show CDR1 as SEHNR and CDR2 as FQNEAQ (reference sequence). CDR3 region: CASSLGSSGSQETQYF. In DNA form, the CDR3 reads TGTGCCAGCAGCTTAGGCTCTAGCGGGAGTCAAGAGACCCAGTACTTC.

A word on this clonotype: One end of the junction varies from germline; a read error may be responsible. The chain combines TRBV10-3 with TRBJ2-6; the D gene is possibly TRBD1 (5 bases). CDR1 is ENHRY and CDR2 is SYGVKD in the germline V gene. This CDR3 is built from 15 residues. In DNA form, the CDR3 reads TGTGCCATCAGTGAGAGGGGCTCTGGGGCCAACGTCTTGGCTTTC. Encoded protein: CAISERGSGANVLAF.

This chain links TRBV28 with TRBJ1-1; D might be TRBD1 (5 bases). This CDR3 has 14 amino acids. The germline gives CDR1 MDHEN, CDR2 SYDVKM. Trimming left V 6 bases short and J 11 bases short, with 22 bases between. For the CDR3, the DNA is TGTGCCAGCAGCTCCCTTCCCGGGACGGTTGGGGCTTTCTTT. It is translated as CASSSLPGTVGAFF.

About this clonotype itself: With a much larger clone just one base away, this may be a read error. The gene calls are TRBV6-2 or TRBV6-3 and TRBJ1-1; 7 positions match TRBD1. The CDR3 contains 11 residues. V lost 10 bases, J lost 7 bases, and 6 bases stayed unmatched. Germline V gene lookup returns CDR1 MNHEY and CDR2 SVGEGT. Here the CDR3 DNA reads TGTGCCACCCGGCAGGGGGGTGAAGCTTTCTTT. Its translation is CATRQGGEAFF.

This clonotype was counted ten times or more. The gene calls are TRBV11-2 and TRBJ1-1, with a tentative D call TRBD1 (5 bases). Germline V gene data show CDR1 as SGHAT and CDR2 as FQNNGV. The V gene lost 5 bases and the J gene lost 7 bases, with 14 bases spanning the gap. The CDR3 runs to 13 residues. CDR3 region: CASSVYQRGEAFF. In DNA form, the CDR3 reads TGTGCCAGCAGCGTATACCAGAGGGGTGAAGCTTTCTTT.

This clonotype appeared many times. The chain recombines TRBV9 with TRBJ2-7; 7 nucleotides line up with TRBD2. The CDR3 consists of 17 residues. Germline lookup yields CDR1 SGDLS and CDR2 YYNGEE. V lost 3 bases and J lost 2; bases outside the gene matches: 14. This CDR3 reads CASSENPRTSHTYEQYF. CDR3 coding DNA: TGTGCCAGCAGCGAAAACCCCCGGACTAGTCATACCTACGAGCAGTACTTC.

This clonotype was detected many times. This chain links TRBV27 with TRBJ2-5; TRBD2 is a possible D gene (6 bases). Deletions cut 3 bases from V and 4 bases from J, with 12 bases between. This CDR3 has 14 amino acids. CDR1 and CDR2 from the germline V gene are MNHEY and SMNVEV (reference sequence). Written as DNA, the CDR3 is TGTGCCAGCAGTTTTGGTGGGAGGATAGAGACCCAGTACTTC. Translation gives CASSFGGRIETQYF.

This clonotype was counted many times. The rearrangement uses TRBV19 and TRBJ2-7; 8 bases match TRBD2. The trim removed 6 bases at V and 3 bases at J, leaving 13 bases unmatched. The CDR3 has 16 amino acids. Germline V gene data show CDR1 as LNHDA and CDR2 as SQIVND (reference sequence). CDR3: CASSNRGGTIDYEQYF. The CDR3 bases are TGTGCCAGTAGCAACCGGGGGGGGACTATCGACTACGAGCAGTACTTC.

The chain uses TRBV4-1 and TRBJ1-2; D is unresolved. Trimming removed 4 bases from V and 8 bases from J, with 20 bases in between. The length of the CDR3 is 15 residues. Germline loops: CDR1 MGHRA, CDR2 YSYEKL. CDR3 DNA: TGCGCCAGCAGCCTCGACCCAAACCCGCCGGGGGGCTACACCTTC. The encoded protein is CASSLDPNPPGGYTF.